The rows below give T cell receptor beta chains drawn from one sample of a study of blood T cells in healthy people across ages. TCRdb itself ran the 5' RACE reads through MiXCR, one entry per CDR3 protein. The sample contains almost 800,000 distinct CDR3 sequences, 58% of which appear only once. The specimen was blood. These receptors all come from a man aged 30-40 years in good health. Each CDR3 is given with its conserved first and last residue. D genes are given only for firm matches. The size entry is marked missing in some rows and otherwise reads once, few, many or a size class.

abundance | j_gene | d_gene | v_gene | CDR3aa | CDR3nt
. | TRBJ1-4 | . | TRBV18 | CASSPGGEPRNEKLFF | TGTGCCAGCTCACCAGGGGGAGAACCACGTAATGAAAAACTGTTTTTT
. | TRBJ2-5 | TRBD2 | TRBV10-2 | CASWSGGNQETQYF | TGCGCCAGCTGGAGCGGGGGGAACCAAGAGACCCAGTACTTC
few | TRBJ2-7 | TRBD2 | TRBV20-1 | CSANQGLVGEQYF | TGCAGTGCTAACCAAGGACTAGTAGGCGAGCAGTACTTC
. | TRBJ2-7 | . | TRBV5-1 | CASSLGGRETEQYF | TGCGCCAGCAGCTTGGGTGGCAGGGAGACCGAGCAGTACTTC
once | TRBJ2-3 | . | TRBV20-1 | CSAPIGSKYTQYF | TGCAGTGCCCCGATCGGGAGTAAATATACGCAGTATTTT
once | TRBJ1-2 | TRBD1 | TRBV5-1 | CASSPGDSSYGYTF | TGCGCCAGCAGCCCGGGGGACAGCAGCTATGGCTACACCTTC
once | TRBJ1-1 | . | TRBV6-5 | CASREDRSRNTEAFF | TGTGCCAGCAGAGAGGACCGCTCCCGGAACACTGAAGCTTTCTTT
. | TRBJ2-1 | . | TRBV1 | CTSSQEPAGGGSYNEQFF | TGCACCAGCAGCCAAGAGCCAGCGGGAGGCGGCTCCTACAATGAGCAGTTCTTC
. | TRBJ1-2 | TRBD1 | TRBV14 | CASSLLTGTGFGYTF | TGTGCCAGCAGCCTCCTGACCGGGACAGGGTTCGGCTACACCTTC
. | TRBJ2-1 | . | TRBV10-3 | CAISELGEQGSIHNEQFF | TGTGCCATCAGTGAGTTAGGGGAACAGGGATCAATTCACAATGAGCAGTTCTTC
. | TRBJ1-5 | . | TRBV21-1 | CARPPQRRRQPQHF | TGTGCCAGACCCCCTCAAAGGCGCAGGCAGCCCCAGCATTTT
. | TRBJ1-4 | . | TRBV5-1 | CASSSGTEGEKLFF | TGCGCCAGCAGCTCCGGGACGGAGGGGGAAAAACTGTTTTTT
. | TRBJ2-3 | . | TRBV3-1 | CASSRPSSDTQYF | TGTGCCAGCAGCCGACCCTCTTCCGATACGCAGTATTTT
. | TRBJ2-7 | . | TRBV4-3 | CASGQEFSGTPHWGEQYF | TGCGCCAGCGGCCAAGAATTCTCCGGGACCCCGCATTGGGGCGAGCAGTACTTC
. | TRBJ2-7 | TRBD1 | TRBV28 | CASSPGQGAYYDEQYF | TGTGCCAGCAGTCCCGGACAGGGAGCCTACTACGACGAGCAGTACTTC
. | TRBJ1-2 | . | TRBV29-1 | CSVWDLYGYTF | TGCAGCGTTTGGGACCTCTATGGCTACACCTTC
few | TRBJ2-1 | TRBD2 | TRBV20-1 | CSAGTGTSGGLNNEQFF | TGCAGTGCGGGAACCGGGACTAGCGGGGGGCTCAACAATGAGCAGTTCTTC
. | TRBJ1-6 | TRBD1 | TRBV18 | CASSPATGSASPLHF | TGTGCCAGCTCACCCGCGACAGGGTCAGCTTCACCCCTCCACTTT
few | TRBJ2-1 | . | TRBV29-1 | CSVGSEGYEQFF | TGCAGCGTGGGCTCAGAGGGCTATGAGCAGTTCTTC
. | TRBJ2-3 | . | TRBV20-1 | CSARVRSSTDTQYF | TGCAGTGCTAGAGTGCGGTCTAGCACAGATACGCAGTATTTT
. | TRBJ1-3 | . | TRBV20-1 | CSARDAGTSGNTIYF | TGCAGTGCTAGAGATGCGGGCACCTCTGGAAACACCATATATTTT
once | TRBJ2-7 | . | TRBV27 | CASRSPSSYEQYF | TGTGCCAGCAGAAGTCCCAGCTCCTACGAGCAGTACTTC
. | TRBJ1-4 | TRBD1 | TRBV27 | CASSPGTGLDEKLFF | TGTGCCAGCAGTCCCGGGACAGGTCTCGATGAAAAACTGTTTTTT
. | TRBJ1-6 | . | TRBV28 | CASSPAEISPLHF | TGTGCCAGCAGTCCCGCAGAGATTTCACCCCTCCACTTT
. | TRBJ2-7 | TRBD2 | TRBV7-9 | CASSRALAGGRYEQYF | TGTGCCAGCAGCCGGGCCTTAGCGGGAGGAAGATACGAGCAGTACTTC
few | TRBJ2-5 | . | TRBV7-2 | CASSLDGVGEETQYF | TGTGCCAGCAGCTTAGATGGTGTCGGGGAGGAGACCCAGTACTTC
. | TRBJ2-1 | . | TRBV29-1 | CSLQGGSYNEQFF | TGCAGCCTCCAAGGGGGGTCCTACAATGAGCAGTTCTTC
. | TRBJ2-7 | . | TRBV29-1 | CSVEEEGFSSYEQYF | TGCAGCGTTGAAGAGGAGGGTTTTAGCTCCTACGAGCAGTACTTC
. | TRBJ2-7 | TRBD1 | TRBV12-3/TRBV12-4 | CASSANRGGSSEQYF | TGTGCCAGCAGTGCAAACAGGGGTGGGTCTTCCGAGCAGTACTTC
. | TRBJ2-3 | . | TRBV9 | CASSSSMGDTQYF | TGTGCCAGCAGCTCGAGTATGGGAGATACGCAGTATTTT
. | TRBJ2-1 | . | TRBV14 | CASSQEGRGKGNEQVF | TGTGCCAGCAGCCAAGAGGGGAGGGGGAAGGGCAATGAGCAGGTCTTC
. | TRBJ1-2 | TRBD1 | TRBV9 | CASSTLQGANYGYTF | TGTGCCAGCAGCACGTTACAGGGGGCTAACTATGGCTACACCTTC
. | TRBJ1-2 | TRBD1 | TRBV12-3/TRBV12-4 | CASRKQGAGYGYTF | TGTGCCAGCAGGAAACAGGGGGCGGGATATGGCTACACCTTC
. | TRBJ2-7 | TRBD1 | TRBV4-2 | CASSHDRGTALWEQYF | TGTGCCAGCAGCCACGACCGAGGGACAGCTCTATGGGAGCAGTACTTC
. | TRBJ2-1 | . | TRBV7-2 | CASSLGGLPSNEQFF | TGTGCCAGCAGCCTAGGTGGCCTCCCGAGCAATGAGCAGTTCTTC
once | TRBJ2-4 | . | TRBV13 | CASILGGSGEQYF | TGTGCCAGCATCCTTGGGGGTTCAGGGGAGCAGTACTTC
few | TRBJ2-3 | . | TRBV12-3/TRBV12-4 | CASSRREAETQYF | TGTGCCAGCAGTCGTCGAGAGGCAGAGACCCAGTATTTT
few | TRBJ2-7 | TRBD1 | TRBV20-1 | CSAYSRNRGSYEQYF | TGCAGTGCTTATTCACGGAACAGGGGCTCCTACGAGCAGTACTTC
. | TRBJ2-4 | TRBD1 | TRBV20-1 | CSATDRGGKNIQYF | TGCAGTGCCACGGACAGGGGAGGCAAAAACATTCAGTACTTC